This TCR beta chain was recorded in a study of beta chain features in type 1 diabetes. General study points: Across all four CD4+ subsets, people with type 1 diabetes showed modestly shorter TCRB CDR3s.

Each sorted population was over 95% pure. Sequencing targeted expressed TCRB transcripts, as all isolated RNA had been reverse transcribed. Naive, central memory and regulatory T cell samples averaged about 4 million immunoSEQ reads each. TCRdb's table, derived via immunoSEQ multiplex PCR, lists solely in-frame clones and lacks some. The profile shows about 180,000 clones, approximately 8% of them singletons. Turning to this clone: Its matching antigen is unknown.

CDR1 is SGHNT and CDR2 is YYREEE in the germline V gene (reference sequence). The junction had 7 bases not matched to a gene; V was cut back by 1 base and J by 0 bases. The CDR3 totals 17 residues. The genes are TRBV5-4 and TRBJ2-1, with TRBD1 matching over 7 bases. The TCR sequence derives from a woman aged 40 to 55 with type 1 diabetes. The specimen was central memory CD4+ T cells from blood. CDR3 in DNA: TGTGCCAGCAGCTTGCCCCCGACAGGGAGCTCCTACAATGAGCAGTTCTTC. Translating it yields CASSLPPTGSSYNEQFF.